The 14 T cell receptor beta chains below were found in one sample sequenced in a study of cytomegalovirus exposure and HLA in healthy donors. The method was immunoSEQ multiplex PCR; TCRdb's version includes in-frame clones alone and lacks a portion of them. The data contain about 200,000 clones, 80% to 90% of them seen just once; the ten biggest clones take up about 2%. The sample taken for sequencing was PBMCs. These receptors all stem from a woman younger than 35 in good health and CMV-seropositive.

The rearrangement uses TRBV11-3 and TRBJ1-3, with D tentatively TRBD1 (5 bases). The CDR3 is made up of 16 amino acids. CDR1 is SGHNT, CDR2 YENEEA, per germline. V shed 3 bases and J shed 3 bases, with 15 bases lying between them. CDR3 bases: TGTGCCAGCAGCTTGGGAGGGGCGCTAAATGGAAACACCATATATTTT. Translating gives CASSLGGALNGNTIYF.

The chain recombines TRBV27 with TRBJ1-3; perhaps TRBD1 as D (5 bases). Trimming shortened V by 2 bases and J by 2 bases, and 7 bases separated the two germline ends. Germline CDR1 is MNHEY and CDR2 is SMNVEV (reference sequence). The CDR3 is 14 amino acids. The CDR3 bases are TGTGCCAGCAGTTTACGGGGGGCTGGAAACACCATATATTTT. This gives the protein CASSLRGAGNTIYF.

This chain uses TRBV9 with TRBJ1-4; 9 bases line up with TRBD1. After removal of 3 bases from V and 7 bases from J, the junction contained 13 bases not matched to a gene. Looked up from germline, CDR1 is SGDLS and CDR2 is YYNGEE. CDR3 length: 17 amino acids. The CDR3 nucleotides are TGTGCCAGCAGCGACCGGGACAGGGAGGTGTGGAGTGAAAAACTGTTTTTT. Translation: CASSDRDREVWSEKLFF. The full variable domain, with the rest looked up from reference TRBV9 and TRBJ1-4, is DSGVTQTPKHLITATGQRVTLRCSPRSGDLSVYWYQQSLDQGLQFLIQYYNGEERAKGNILERFSAQQFPDLHSELNLSSLELGDSALYFCASSDRDREVWSEKLFFGSGTQLSVL.

A single count supports this clone. V gene TRBV7-6 combines with J gene TRBJ2-1, with 10 bases that match TRBD1. The CDR3 contains 15 residues. J was trimmed by 7 bases and V by 1 base; bases with no gene match: 4. The germline CDR1 and CDR2 sequences are SGHVS and FNYEAQ. Here the CDR3 DNA reads TGTGCCAGCAGCTTAGGACAGGGGGCCGGGAATGAGCAGTTCTTC. Residues: CASSLGQGAGNEQFF.

The chain carries TRBV28 and TRBJ2-5, with TRBD2 matching 12 bases. V shed 4 bases and J 1 base; nucleotides not matched to a gene: 7. The V gene's germline CDR1 is MDHEN and CDR2 SYDVKM. This CDR3 is 17 amino acids long. CDR3 in DNA: TGTGCCAGCAGTTCTTCCCGGACTAGCGGGATCCAAGAGACCCAGTACTTC. It specifies CASSSSRTSGIQETQYF.

The V and J genes are TRBV15 and TRBJ2-1; 12 bases map to TRBD2. The ends lost 1 base at V and 10 bases at J; junction bases unmatched: 8. CDR1 and CDR2 (germline): LNHNV, YYDKDF (reference sequence). This CDR3 spans 16 amino acids. The CDR3 spells CATSRVRGLAGVEQFF. Here the CDR3 DNA reads TGTGCCACCAGCAGAGTTCGGGGACTAGCGGGTGTGGAGCAGTTCTTC.

The chain couples TRBV4-1 to TRBJ1-1; no firm D call. Germline V gene lookup returns CDR1 MGHRA and CDR2 YSYEKL. The CDR3 contains 15 residues. V lost 3 bases, J lost 5 bases, and 16 bases lay in between. CDR3 sequence: CASSHKDGVGTEAFF. The CDR3 coding sequence is TGCGCCAGCAGCCATAAGGACGGGGTAGGGACTGAAGCTTTCTTT.

This clone was detected once. The rearrangement uses TRBV9 and TRBJ1-2; a possible D gene is TRBD1 (6 bases). Per the germline V gene, CDR1 is SGDLS and CDR2 is YYNGEE. V dropped 0 bases and J dropped 5 bases, with 14 bases sitting between them. CDR3 length: 15 amino acids. This chain's CDR3 is CASSVGGQGFYGYTF. In nucleotides, the CDR3 is TGTGCCAGCAGCGTAGGGGGGCAGGGATTTTATGGCTACACCTTC.

V is TRBV4-1 and J is TRBJ2-2, with a possible D match to TRBD2 (5 bases). The germline V and J ends were trimmed by 1 base and 1 base, with 7 bases remaining between them. The CDR3 runs to 15 residues. Germline-derived CDR1 and CDR2 are MGHRA and YSYEKL. In DNA, the CDR3 is TGCGCCAGCAGCCAAGGGAGGATGAACACCGGGGAGCTGTTTTTT. Translating it yields CASSQGRMNTGELFF.

Concerning this clone itself: One end of the junction is discordant with germline, which a read error may explain. V gene TRBV29-1 combines with J gene TRBJ2-7; D is perhaps TRBD1 (5 bases). Per the germline V gene, CDR1 is SQVTM and CDR2 is ANQGSEA. The CDR3 has 11 amino acids. The CDR3 DNA follows: TGCAGCGTGGAAGACAGAGGCGAGCAGTACTTC. Its protein product is CSVEDRGEQYF.

This clone was observed once. CDR3 amino acids: CASSVDQDHQPQHF. As DNA, the CDR3 is TGTGCCAGCAGCGTAGACCAGGATCATCAGCCCCAGCATTTT. The chain joins TRBV9 to TRBJ1-5; D is undetermined. The CDR3 has 14 residues. V lost 0 bases, J lost 5 bases, and 9 bases lay in between. CDR1 and CDR2 (germline): SGDLS, YYNGEE.

The chain has TRBV18 and TRBJ2-5; 10 bases are a match to TRBD2. The CDR3 contains 15 residues. Unmatched junction bases numbered 6, after V lost 3 bases and J lost 5 bases. CDR1 and CDR2 from the germline V gene are KGHSH and LQKENI. In DNA, the CDR3 is TGTGCCAGCTCACCCCTAGCGGGAGCGTCGGAGACCCAGTACTTC. It encodes CASSPLAGASETQYF. The complete variable domain, with remaining parts taken from reference TRBV18 and TRBJ2-5, reads NAGVMQNPRHLVRRRGQEARLRCSPMKGHSHVYWYRQLPEEGLKFMVYLQKENIIDESGMPKERFSAEFPKEGPSILRIQQVVRGDSAAYFCASSPLAGASETQYFGPGTRLLVL.

The V gene is TRBV5-1, the J gene TRBJ2-1; TRBD2 matches 10 bases. V trimming: 0 bases; J trimming: 10 bases; junction bases outside the gene matches: 10. Germline CDR1 SGHRS, CDR2 YFSETQ. The CDR3 spans 16 residues. CDR3 sequence (DNA): TGCGCCAGCAGCTTGGAGCGACTAGCGGGTTTTGAGGAGCAGTTCTTC. This encodes CASSLERLAGFEEQFF. Full variable domain (missing parts from reference TRBV5-1 and TRBJ2-1): KAGVTQTPRYLIKTRGQQVTLSCSPISGHRSVSWYQQTPGQGLQFLFEYFSETQRNKGNFPGRFSGRQFSNSRSEMNVSTLELGDSALYLCASSLERLAGFEEQFFGPGTRLTVL.

This clone was detected a few times. The rearrangement uses TRBV18 and TRBJ2-7; 8 positions agree with TRBD1. V was pared by 2 bases and J by 3 bases, with 9 bases of the junction left unmatched. The CDR3 sequence is 16 residues long. The V gene's germline CDR1 is KGHSH and CDR2 LQKENI. CDR3 in amino acids: CASSPAGGATGYEQYF. In nucleotides, the CDR3 is TGTGCCAGCTCACCAGCAGGGGGCGCGACCGGCTACGAGCAGTACTTC. The whole variable domain, filled in from reference TRBV18 and TRBJ2-7, reads NAGVMQNPRHLVRRRGQEARLRCSPMKGHSHVYWYRQLPEEGLKFMVYLQKENIIDESGMPKERFSAEFPKEGPSILRIQQVVRGDSAAYFCASSPAGGATGYEQYFGPGTRLTVT.